This T cell receptor beta chain was observed in a study of T-cell memory formation after mild COVID-19. The CDR3 length is 13 residues. The germline CDR1 and CDR2 sequences are SGHVS and FNYEAQ. V dropped 7 bases and J dropped 4; count of bases not matched to a gene: 6. This clonotype was recorded many times. TCRdb reprocessed the 5' RACE reads with MiXCR, giving one entry per CDR3 protein. The repertoire holds some 410,000 distinct CDR3 sequences, with more than 20% as singletons. Sequences were obtained from PBMCs or a T cell subset sorted from them (not recorded which). The chain recombines TRBV7-6 with TRBJ1-2, with 7 bases matching TRBD1. The clonotype comes from an adult woman who had mild COVID-19 (a few samples of this study predate the infection). Cell type and time point are not known. DNA of the CDR3: TGTGCCAGCAACAACAGGGGAGCCTATGGCTACACCTTC. Translation: CASNNRGAYGYTF.